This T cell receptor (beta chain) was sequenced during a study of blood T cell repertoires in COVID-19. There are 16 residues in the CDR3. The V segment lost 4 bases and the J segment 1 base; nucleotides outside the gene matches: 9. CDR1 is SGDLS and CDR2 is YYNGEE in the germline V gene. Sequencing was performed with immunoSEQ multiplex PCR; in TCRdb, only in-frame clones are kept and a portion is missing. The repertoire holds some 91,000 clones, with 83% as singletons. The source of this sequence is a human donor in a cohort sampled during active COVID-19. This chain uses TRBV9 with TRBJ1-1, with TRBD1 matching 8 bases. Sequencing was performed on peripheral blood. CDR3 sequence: CASSRDLDRGNTEAFF. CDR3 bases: TGTGCCAGCAGCCGTGATCTAGACAGGGGGAACACTGAAGCTTTCTTT.